This T cell receptor beta chain is from a study of T cells after posttransplantation cyclophosphamide. Study-level points and caveats: TRB overlap between skin or GI tissue T cells and blood was limited.

This clone came up many times. No antigen is known for it. This related bone marrow graft donor gave peripheral blood on the day of marrow donation. CDR1 is SGHDN and CDR2 is FVKESK in the germline V gene. CDR3 size: 13 residues. Trimming took 4 bases from V and 2 from J, leaving 8 bases between them. Method: immunoSEQ multiplex PCR; TCRdb's copy keeps in-frame clones and lacks some. The sample includes roughly 42,000 clones, none of them occurring once. V gene TRBV14 combines with J gene TRBJ1-2, with D possibly TRBD1 on 6 matching bases. This clonotype was obtained from a woman aged 50 to 60 in good health and a related stem cell transplant donor. The sequenced material came from PBMCs. DNA of the CDR3: TGTGCCAGCAGCCCCGGACAGAACTATGGCTACACCTTC. Translating gives CASSPGQNYGYTF.